The TCR beta chain described here comes from a study of blood T cell repertoires in COVID-19. On the study more broadly: The study drew acute and convalescent COVID-19 samples from the United States, Italy and Spain. The analysed material was cDNA or gDNA that came from T cells, B-cell-depleted T cells, or PBMCs.

The length of the CDR3 is 17 residues. Trimming cost V 3 bases and J 3 bases, with 19 bases left between them. Germline V CDR1 and CDR2: SGDLS, YYNGEE. Original handling: Estimation of nucleated cell counts relied on the amplification of reference gene primers. Sequencing was performed with immunoSEQ multiplex PCR; in TCRdb, only in-frame clones are kept and a portion is missing. V and J calls and clone size are copied from that table; D and trimming were computed from the DNA. The table lists about 190,000 clones, about 88% of them singletons. The chain uses TRBV9 and TRBJ2-1; D may be TRBD2 (5 bases). The sample comprised peripheral blood. This receptor was taken from a woman between 40 and 50 years old who had recovered from COVID-19. The DNA of the CDR3 is TGTGCCAGCAGCGCCCCCCTCCTGAGCGAGGGCTACAATGAGCAGTTCTTC. Translation gives CASSAPLLSEGYNEQFF.